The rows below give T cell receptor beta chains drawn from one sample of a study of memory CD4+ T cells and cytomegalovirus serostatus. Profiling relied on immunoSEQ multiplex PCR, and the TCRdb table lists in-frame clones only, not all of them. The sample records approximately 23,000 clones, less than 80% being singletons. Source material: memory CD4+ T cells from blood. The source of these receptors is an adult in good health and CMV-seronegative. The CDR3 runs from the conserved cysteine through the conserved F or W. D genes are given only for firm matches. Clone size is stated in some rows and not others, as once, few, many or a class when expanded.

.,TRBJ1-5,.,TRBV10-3,CAITDGNQPQHF,TGTGCCATCACTGATGGGAATCAGCCCCAGCATTTT
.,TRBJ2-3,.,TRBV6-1,CASSVVGPGYF,TGTGCCAGCAGTGTTGTGGGCCCAGGGTATTTT
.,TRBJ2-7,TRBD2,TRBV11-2,CASSPGTSAYEQYF,TGTGCCAGCAGCCCCGGGACTAGCGCTTACGAGCAGTACTTC
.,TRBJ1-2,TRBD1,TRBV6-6,CASSYTGAQRGYTF,TGTGCCAGCAGTTACACAGGGGCCCAAAGGGGCTACACCTTC
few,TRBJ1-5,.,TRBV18,CASSPGSNQPQHF,TGTGCCAGCTCACCGGGCAGCAATCAGCCCCAGCATTTT
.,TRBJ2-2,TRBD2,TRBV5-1,CATTPVTSGVFGELFF,TGCGCCACCACGCCCGTGACTAGCGGGGTATTCGGGGAGCTGTTTTTT
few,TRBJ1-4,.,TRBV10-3,CAIRDGTREEKLFF,TGTGCCATCAGAGACGGGACAAGAGAAGAAAAACTGTTTTTT
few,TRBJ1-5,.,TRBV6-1,CASSEGDRGQPQHF,TGTGCCAGCAGTGAGGGGGATCGGGGTCAGCCCCAGCATTTT
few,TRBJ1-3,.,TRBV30,CAWATGVSGNTIYF,TGTGCCTGGGCTACAGGAGTCTCTGGAAACACCATATATTTT
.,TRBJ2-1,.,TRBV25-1,CASSEYNKARSVNNEQFF,TGTGCCAGCAGTGAATATAATAAAGCCAGGTCGGTCAACAATGAGCAGTTCTTC
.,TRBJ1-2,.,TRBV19,CASNPGGGRVGGYTF,TGTGCCAGTAATCCCGGGGGGGGGCGCGTCGGTGGCTACACCTTC
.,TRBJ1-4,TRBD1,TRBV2,CASRGTGGTEKLFF,TGTGCCAGCAGAGGAACAGGGGGGACTGAAAAACTGTTTTTT
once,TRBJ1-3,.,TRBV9,CASSVSQDSGNTIYF,TGTGCCAGCAGCGTATCTCAGGACTCTGGAAACACCATATATTTT
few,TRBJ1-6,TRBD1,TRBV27,CASSEQGKNSPLHF,TGTGCCAGCAGTGAACAGGGGAAGAATTCACCCCTCCACTTT
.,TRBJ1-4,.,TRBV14,CASSQGGYNEKLFF,TGTGCCAGCAGCCAAGGGGGGTATAATGAAAAACTGTTTTTT
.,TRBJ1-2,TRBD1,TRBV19,CASSSGQDYGYTF,TGTGCCAGTAGTTCTGGACAGGACTATGGCTACACCTTC
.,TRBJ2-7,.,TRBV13,CASSKQGYEQYF,TGTGCCAGCAGCAAACAGGGCTACGAGCAGTACTTC
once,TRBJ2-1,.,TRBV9,CASSVEGTRYNEQFF,TGTGCCAGCAGCGTAGAAGGGACAAGATACAATGAGCAGTTCTTC
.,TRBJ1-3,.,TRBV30,CAWSGGGNTIYF,TGTGCCTGGAGTGGTGGCGGAAACACCATATATTTT
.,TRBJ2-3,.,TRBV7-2,CASSLSADTQYF,TGTGCCAGCAGCTTATCCGCAGATACGCAGTATTTT
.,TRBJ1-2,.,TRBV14,CASSQDHFPGPDWYGYTF,TGTGCCAGCAGCCAAGACCATTTTCCGGGACCCGATTGGTATGGCTACACCTTC
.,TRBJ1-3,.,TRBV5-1,CASSPGWDGPGNTIYF,TGCGCCAGCAGCCCGGGATGGGATGGCCCTGGAAACACCATATATTTT
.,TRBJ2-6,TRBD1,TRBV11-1,CASSPRGQGNVLTF,TGTGCCAGCAGCCCCCGCGGACAGGGCAACGTCCTGACTTTC
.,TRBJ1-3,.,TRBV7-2,CASSSFGNTIYF,TGTGCCAGCAGCTCTTTCGGAAACACCATATATTTT
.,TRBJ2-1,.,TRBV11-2,CASSLVFRGDNEQFF,TGTGCCAGCAGCTTAGTGTTTAGGGGAGACAATGAGCAGTTCTTC
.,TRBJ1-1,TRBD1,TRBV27,CASSPRDSHEAFF,TGTGCCAGCAGTCCCCGGGACAGCCACGAAGCTTTCTTT
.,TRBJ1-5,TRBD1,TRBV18,CASSPRQGKDGNQPQHF,TGTGCCAGCTCACCGAGACAGGGGAAGGACGGCAATCAGCCCCAGCATTTT
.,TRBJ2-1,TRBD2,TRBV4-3,CASSPREAGVGVGEQFF,TGCGCCAGCAGCCCCCGAGAAGCGGGAGTCGGAGTGGGTGAGCAGTTCTTC
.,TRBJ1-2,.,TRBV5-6,CASSLAADYGYTF,TGTGCCAGCAGCTTGGCGGCAGACTATGGCTACACCTTC
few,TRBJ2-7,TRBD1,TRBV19,CASSMGTGGVPYEQYF,TGTGCCAGTAGTATGGGAACAGGGGGCGTCCCCTACGAGCAGTACTTC
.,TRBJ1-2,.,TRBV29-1,CGLVAGNYGYTF,TGCGGCCTGGTGGCAGGGAACTATGGCTACACCTTC
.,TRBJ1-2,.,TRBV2,CASRWEDYGYTF,TGTGCCAGTCGGTGGGAGGACTATGGCTACACCTTC
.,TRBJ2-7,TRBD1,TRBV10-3,CAISENPGGEQYF,TGTGCCATCAGTGAGAACCCAGGGGGTGAGCAGTACTTC
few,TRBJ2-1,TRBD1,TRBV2,CASSQAPGQGSYNEQFF,TGTGCCAGCAGCCAAGCCCCGGGACAGGGGTCCTACAATGAGCAGTTCTTC
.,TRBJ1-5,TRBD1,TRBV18,CASSPTGDSNQPQHF,TGTGCCAGCTCGCCGACAGGGGATAGCAATCAGCCCCAGCATTTT
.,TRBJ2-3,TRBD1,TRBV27,CASRLSDRGSTDTQYF,TGTGCCAGCAGACTAAGCGACAGGGGAAGCACAGATACGCAGTATTTT
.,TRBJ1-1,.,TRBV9,CASSVPRRQFRSTEAFF,TGTGCCAGCAGCGTCCCAAGGAGACAGTTCCGGAGCACTGAAGCTTTCTTT